These T cell receptor beta chains were read from a single sample in a study of cytomegalovirus exposure and HLA in healthy donors. TCRdb keeps only in-frame clones here, not all; method: immunoSEQ multiplex PCR. Among 150,000 to 200,000 clones listed, about three quarters were seen once. The sequencing sample was made of PBMCs. The receptors derive from a woman in her 30s in good health and CMV-seronegative. CDR3s include the opening cysteine and the closing phenylalanine or tryptophan. A D gene is named only where the DNA matches it firmly. A row's size may be missing; if present it is once, few, many or a size class.

>TRBV5-1|.|.|TRBJ1-2
TGCGCCAGCAGCTTGGGGGACATAGGGGACTATGGCTACACCTTC
CASSLGDIGDYGYTF
>TRBV6-5|.|TRBD1|TRBJ2-7
TGTGCCACCTGGGACAGTTTGGGCTACGAGCAGTACTTC
CATWDSLGYEQYF
>TRBV5-5|.|.|TRBJ2-5
TGTGCCAGCAGCCCCGGGGACTTACCAGGACAAGAGACCCAGTACTTC
CASSPGDLPGQETQYF
>TRBV6-1|.|.|TRBJ2-2
TGTGCCAGCAGTCAACCTCTTGGCTCCGGGGAGCTGTTTTTT
CASSQPLGSGELFF
>TRBV19|.|TRBD1|TRBJ2-4
TGTGCCAGTAGTATTAGACAGGGGGACATTCAGTACTTC
CASSIRQGDIQYF
>TRBV28|.|TRBD1|TRBJ2-5
TGTGCCAGCACCCAGGGACAGCCGGGGACCCAGTACTTC
CASTQGQPGTQYF
>TRBV6-1|.|.|TRBJ1-2
TGTGCCAGCAGTGAAGGGGCAGGGTATGGATATGGCTACACCTTC
CASSEGAGYGYGYTF
>TRBV5-4|.|.|TRBJ1-2
TGTGCCAGCAGCTTCCTGGCGAGCGACTATGGCTACACCTTC
CASSFLASDYGYTF
>TRBV19|.|TRBD2|TRBJ2-7
TGTGCCAGTACCACCCTAGCGGGAGGGGACGAGCAGTACTTC
CASTTLAGGDEQYF
>TRBV4-2|.|.|TRBJ1-1
TGTGCCAGCAGCCAAGCCGGAGGTCAAGGGTGGGGCACTGAAGCTTTCTTT
CASSQAGGQGWGTEAFF
>TRBV7-2|.|TRBD1|TRBJ1-5
TGTGCCAGCAGCCCCGACAGGGGTAATCAGCCCCAGCATTTT
CASSPDRGNQPQHF
>TRBV6-8|.|.|TRBJ1-2
TGTGCCAGCAGTTTGACGCAGACAGGTAGCTATGGCTACACCTTC
CASSLTQTGSYGYTF
>TRBV7-9|once|.|TRBJ2-7
TGTGCCAGCAGCGCTCAGGGAAAGGTGGAGTACTTC
CASSAQGKVEYF
>TRBV6-5|once|.|TRBJ1-3
TGTGCCAGCAGTTACTCCGGGTCAAACTCTGGAAACACCATATATTTT
CASSYSGSNSGNTIYF
>TRBV2|few|.|TRBJ2-3
TGTGCCATCCGACGGGGGGATACGCAGTATTTT
CAIRRGDTQYF
>TRBV25-1|once|.|TRBJ1-2
TGTGCCAGCAGTGAATATCGGGGGGAGAACTATGGCTACACCTTC
CASSEYRGENYGYTF
>TRBV2|.|TRBD1|TRBJ1-1
TGTGCCAGCATCGACAGGGGGGACACTGAAGCTTTCTTT
CASIDRGDTEAFF
>TRBV6-1|.|TRBD2|TRBJ2-3
TGTGCCAGCAGTGAATTAGCGGGGGGGCTCACAGATACGCAGTATTTT
CASSELAGGLTDTQYF
>TRBV5-1|.|.|TRBJ2-2
TGCGCCAGCAGCTTGGAGGGCGCGGGGCGGTCGACCGGGGAGCTGTTTTTT
CASSLEGAGRSTGELFF
>TRBV20-1|.|.|TRBJ1-2
TGCAGTGCTACTTCCCTAAATGGCTACACCTTC
CSATSLNGYTF
>TRBV6-5|.|.|TRBJ1-2
TGTGCCAGCAGGGGACTGGACATGACGAACTATGGCTACACCTTC
CASRGLDMTNYGYTF
>TRBV5-1|.|.|TRBJ1-5
TGCGCCAGCAGCTTGGGCAGCGATAATCAGCCCCAGCATTTT
CASSLGSDNQPQHF
>TRBV7-9|.|TRBD2|TRBJ2-7
TGTGCCAGCAGCTTAGTTAGCGGGGGTCTTTACGAGCAGTACTTC
CASSLVSGGLYEQYF
>TRBV7-9|once|.|TRBJ2-7
TGTGCCAGCAGCTTATTTGGGACTCAGAGCTCCTACGAGCAGTACTTC
CASSLFGTQSSYEQYF
>TRBV15|.|.|TRBJ2-7
TGTGCCACCGGGCGTCCAGCGGGCGAGCAGTACTTC
CATGRPAGEQYF
>TRBV14|.|.|TRBJ2-2
TGTGCCAGCAGCCTCCGGGACACTTACACCGGGGAGCTGTTTTTT
CASSLRDTYTGELFF
>TRBV28|few|.|TRBJ1-5
TGTGCCAGCAGTTTGCCCGCGACAATAAGTCCGCCCCAGCATTTT
CASSLPATISPPQHF
>TRBV5-6|once|.|TRBJ1-3
TGTGCCAGCAGCTTTCGCAGGGACTCCCTCTCTGGAAACACCATATATTTT
CASSFRRDSLSGNTIYF
>TRBV18|many|TRBD1|TRBJ2-7
TGTGCCAGCTCACTGGACAGGAACGAGCAGTACTTC
CASSLDRNEQYF
>TRBV7-2|.|TRBD1|TRBJ2-5
TGTGCCAGCAGCACCGGGACAGGGATGGTCCAAGAGACCCAGTACTTC
CASSTGTGMVQETQYF
>TRBV7-2|.|TRBD2|TRBJ2-7
TGTGCCAGCTCGTGGGGGGGGACCTACGAGCAGTACTTC
CASSWGGTYEQYF
>TRBV28|.|TRBD1|TRBJ2-5
TGTGCCAGCAGGTTAGGGGGACAGAAAGAGACCCAGTACTTC
CASRLGGQKETQYF
>TRBV5-1|.|TRBD2|TRBJ2-4
TGCGCCAGCAGCTTGGGGACTAGCGGGGGCCCCTTGGCCAAAAACATTCAGTACTTC
CASSLGTSGGPLAKNIQYF
>TRBV5-8|.|.|TRBJ1-3
TGTGCCAGCAGCTGGAGTGGTGCGGGGGATGGAAACACCATATATTTT
CASSWSGAGDGNTIYF
>TRBV2|.|TRBD1|TRBJ1-2
TGTGCCAGCAGTGAAAGGGCAGGGGGGACCTATGGCTACACCTTC
CASSERAGGTYGYTF
>TRBV14|.|.|TRBJ2-7
TGTGCCAGCAGCCAAACAGGGTACGAGCAGTACTTC
CASSQTGYEQYF
>TRBV5-1|.|TRBD1|TRBJ1-2
TGCGCCAGCAGCGCAGTCCCGGGACAGGGAGAGGGCTACACCTTC
CASSAVPGQGEGYTF
>TRBV19|.|TRBD1|TRBJ1-2
TGTGCCACGGACAGGGCGGACTCGGGGGGCTACACCTTC
CATDRADSGGYTF
>TRBV4-1|once|TRBD1|TRBJ1-5
TGCGCCAGCAGCCGGGACAGGGGAGATCAGCCCCAGCATTTT
CASSRDRGDQPQHF
>TRBV2|.|TRBD1|TRBJ2-2
TGTGCCAGCAGAAGGGGACAGGCGAACACCGGGGAGCTGTTTTTT
CASRRGQANTGELFF
>TRBV7-8|.|.|TRBJ2-3
TGTGCCAGCAGCCAGACAGATACGCAGTATTTT
CASSQTDTQYF
>TRBV29-1|.|TRBD1|TRBJ1-3
TGCAGCGTTGATTCCAGGGGGCCTGGAAACACCATATATTTT
CSVDSRGPGNTIYF
>TRBV5-4|once|.|TRBJ2-5
TGTGCCAGCAGCTTGCAAACTAACCAAAAGACCCAGTACTTC
CASSLQTNQKTQYF
>TRBV2|.|TRBD1|TRBJ1-4
TGTGCCAGCCTGGACAGGTCATCTAATGAAAAACTGTTTTTT
CASLDRSSNEKLFF
>TRBV19|.|.|TRBJ2-5
TGTGCCAGTAGTATAGGGGGGCGAATGCAAGAGACCCAGTACTTC
CASSIGGRMQETQYF
>TRBV5-1|once|.|TRBJ1-2
TGCGCCAGCAGCTTGTCTTCGGGACTGCAAAACTATGGCTACACCTTC
CASSLSSGLQNYGYTF
>TRBV6-5|.|.|TRBJ2-1
TGTGCCAGCAGCTACGAGCGGGCCCGCTCCTACAATGAGCAGTTCTTC
CASSYERARSYNEQFF
>TRBV27|.|.|TRBJ2-5
TGTGCCAGCAGTTACGACAGACGGCAAGAGACCCAGTACTTC
CASSYDRRQETQYF
>TRBV7-3|.|TRBD2|TRBJ2-3
TGTGCCAGCAGCATTAGCGGGGGGCCCACAGATACGCAGTATTTT
CASSISGGPTDTQYF
>TRBV7-9|.|.|TRBJ1-6
TGTGCCAGCAGCTCAGGGGTTAATAATTCACCCCTCCACTTT
CASSSGVNNSPLHF
>TRBV6-5|.|TRBD1|TRBJ2-3
TGTGCCAGCAGTTCGACAGGGGTTGTTCAGTATTTT
CASSSTGVVQYF
>TRBV4-2|.|.|TRBJ1-2
TGTGCCAGCAGCCAAGGAGACAGAATTAACTATGGCTACACCTTC
CASSQGDRINYGYTF
>TRBV28|few|.|TRBJ1-2
TGTGCCAGCAGTTTAAGGACGGGGTATGGCTACACCTTC
CASSLRTGYGYTF
>TRBV9|.|TRBD1|TRBJ2-7
TGTGCCAGCAGCGTAGGGACAGGAGGTTGGGAGCAGTACTTC
CASSVGTGGWEQYF
>TRBV28|.|TRBD1|TRBJ2-3
TGTGCCAGCAGTCCATGGACAGGGGGCACAGATACGCAGTATTTT
CASSPWTGGTDTQYF
>TRBV6-6|.|.|TRBJ2-3
TGTGCCAGCAGTTACTCCGGCGGGGCCACAGATACGCAGTATTTT
CASSYSGGATDTQYF
>TRBV6-5|once|.|TRBJ1-6
TGTGCCAGCAGTTACGAGGGAGGGAGAAATTCACCCCTCCACTTT
CASSYEGGRNSPLHF
>TRBV30|.|.|TRBJ1-5
TGTGCCTCGTCTGACGCGGGGGCGCCCCAGCATTTT
CASSDAGAPQHF
>TRBV18|.|.|TRBJ1-6
TGTGCCAGCTCACCACGACAGAACTATAATTCACCCCTCCACTTT
CASSPRQNYNSPLHF
>TRBV27|.|.|TRBJ2-2
TGTGCCAGCAGTCTCCACACCAACACCGGGGAGCTGTTTTTT
CASSLHTNTGELFF